This T cell receptor (beta chain) was identified during a study of T cells in Graves' hyperthyroidism and ophthalmopathy. Study-wide results and limits: The model predicted ophthalmopathy a median roughly 6.5 months before onset.

This clonotype was counted between two and nine times. Its cognate antigen is unknown. Uncontrolled infection, other autoimmune disease, pregnancy or lactation disqualified patients from enrolment. Amplified TCR beta CDR3 regions derived from RNA transcripts. A first-round RT-PCR of the TCR CDR3 used the HTBI primer set. TCRdb ran MiXCR on the multiplex PCR reads and lists one entry per CDR3 protein. This table has some 570,000 distinct CDR3 sequences, 17% appearing once. Germline V gene sequence: CDR1 DFQATT, CDR2 SNEGSKA (reference sequence). The CDR3 has 17 residues. The junction had 10 bases not matched to a gene; V was cut back by 0 bases and J by 1 base.

Sequencing was done on a sample of blood. The chain uses TRBV20-1 and TRBJ1-1; 8 bases agree with TRBD1. The clonotype originates from a woman aged 18-30 years with Graves' ophthalmopathy. CDR3 sequence (DNA): TGCAGTGCTAGAGACCTCCGATATCAGGGGGCGAACACTGAAGCTTTCTTT. Encoded protein: CSARDLRYQGANTEAFF.